The subject of this entry is one T cell receptor beta chain. Which antigen it targets is not known. There are no base qualities to consult, and no much larger clone falls within one base. The collaborating institutions used their own protocols to collect whole blood in K2EDTA tubes. For TCRbeta analysis, collaborator samples were shipped as frozen whole blood, as isolated PBMCs, or as DNA extracted from either sample type. The cysteine opens and the phenylalanine closes a CDR3 of 16 amino acids. The sequence is cut down to CDR3 DNA, 48 bases in frame from base 1. The junction carries 11 bases between V and J, which are trimmed by 0 bases and 2 bases respectively. This sample stems from a study of blood T cell repertoires in COVID-19 (dated by TCRdb to about 2020). About the full investigation: The collaborator samples originated in the United States, Italy and Spain and spanned the acute and convalescent phases of COVID-19. Deeply sampled blood TCRbeta repertoires from subjects exposed to, actively infected with, or recovered from COVID-19 were included in the dataset. The repertoires were released in a freely available public database intended as a resource for research on the immune response to SARS-CoV-2. Where available, HLA class I and class II types were obtained from metadata supplied by the sample provider rather than from assay-based typing. Samples came from the ongoing ImmuneRACE study (first 160 participants) plus 1,254 subjects from 6 global collaborators. The prospective study material was composed of cDNA or gDNA derived from T cells, B-cell-depleted T cells, or PBMCs. Nearly every sample came with metadata listing a de-identified subject ID, COVID-19 status, age in years and sex.

Beyond this particular receptor, the publication reports: Clinical and demographic metadata were provided uncurated, with the amount varying by source and participant.

TCRbeta CDR3 regions were amplified from genomic DNA using the immunoSEQ Assay, a bias-controlled multiplex PCR. Under the source paper's analysis protocol: Nucleated cell counts per sample were estimated from amplification of reference gene primers within the assay. To quantify the absolute abundance of each unique TCRbeta CDR3 rearrangement, sequence reads were collapsed and filtered. For each sample, productive Simpson clonality was calculated by taking the square root of Simpson's diversity index across productive rearrangements. TCRdb obtained this table from immuneACCESS and retained in-frame rearrangements with V and J assigned. These tables miss some clones; where compared with another copy, unresolved V genes account for less than half of the shortfall, and the remainder is unexplained. V and J calls and clone size are as listed in that table; D and trimming were resolved from the DNA. The sample table records some 150,000 clones; around 78% of these occur just once. The ten biggest clones cover more than 3.5% of the sample.

Sequenced sample: peripheral blood. In this chain, TRBV23-1 is recombined with TRBJ1-3; TRBD1 is a weak D gene call, 5 bases matching. TRBV23-1 is annotated as an ORF whose role is uncertain. This clonotype was sampled from a woman of 80 years or more with active or convalescent COVID-19. The nucleotide sequence reads as follows: TGCGCCAGCAGTCAATCCGGGGGGACCACTGGAAACACCATATATTTT. It translates as CASSQSGGTTGNTIYF.